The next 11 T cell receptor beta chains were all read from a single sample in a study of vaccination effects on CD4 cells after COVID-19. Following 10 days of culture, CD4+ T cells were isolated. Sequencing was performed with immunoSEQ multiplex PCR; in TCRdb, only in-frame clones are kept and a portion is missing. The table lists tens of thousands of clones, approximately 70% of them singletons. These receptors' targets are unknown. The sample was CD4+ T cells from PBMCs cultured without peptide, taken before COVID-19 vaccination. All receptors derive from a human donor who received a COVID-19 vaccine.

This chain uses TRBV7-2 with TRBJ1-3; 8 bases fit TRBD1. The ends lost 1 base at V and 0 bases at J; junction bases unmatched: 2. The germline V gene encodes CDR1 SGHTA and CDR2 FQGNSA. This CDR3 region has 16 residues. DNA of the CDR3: TGTGCCAGCAGCTTAGGGACAGGGAACTCTGGAAACACCATATATTTT. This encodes CASSLGTGNSGNTIYF.

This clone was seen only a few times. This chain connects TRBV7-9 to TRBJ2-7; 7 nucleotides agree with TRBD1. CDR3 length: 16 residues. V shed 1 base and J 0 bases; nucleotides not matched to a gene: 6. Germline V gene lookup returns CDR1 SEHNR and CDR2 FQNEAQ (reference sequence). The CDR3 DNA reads TGTGCCAGCAGCTTAGTGGAGACAGGGAGCTCCTACGAGCAGTACTTC. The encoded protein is CASSLVETGSSYEQYF.

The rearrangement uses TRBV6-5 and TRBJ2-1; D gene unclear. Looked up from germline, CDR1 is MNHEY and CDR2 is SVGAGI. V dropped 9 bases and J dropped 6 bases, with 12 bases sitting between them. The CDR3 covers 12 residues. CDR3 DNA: TGTGCCAGTAGTACACGAGTCAATGAGCAGTTCTTC. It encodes CASSTRVNEQFF.

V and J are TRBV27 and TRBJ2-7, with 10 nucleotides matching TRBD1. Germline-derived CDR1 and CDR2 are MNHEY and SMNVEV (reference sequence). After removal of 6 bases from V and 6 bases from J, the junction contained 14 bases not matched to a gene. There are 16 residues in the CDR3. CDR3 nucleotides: TGTGCCAGCAGCCGACCCCGGGACAGGGGAGGTCGCGAGCAGTACTTC. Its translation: CASSRPRDRGGREQYF.

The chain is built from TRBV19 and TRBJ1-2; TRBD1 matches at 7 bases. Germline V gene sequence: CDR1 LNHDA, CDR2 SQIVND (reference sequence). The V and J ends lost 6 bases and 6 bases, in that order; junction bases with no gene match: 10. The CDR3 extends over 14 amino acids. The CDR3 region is CASRPAGGSNGYTF. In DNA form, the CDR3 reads TGTGCCAGTAGGCCGGCAGGGGGTAGTAATGGCTACACCTTC.

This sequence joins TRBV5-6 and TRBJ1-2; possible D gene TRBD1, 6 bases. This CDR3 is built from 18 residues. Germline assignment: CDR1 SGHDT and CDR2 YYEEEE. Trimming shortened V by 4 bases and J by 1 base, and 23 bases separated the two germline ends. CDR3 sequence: CASSRGRTAPTINYGYTF. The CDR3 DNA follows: TGTGCCAGCAGCCGGGGACGGACAGCCCCTACAATTAACTATGGCTACACCTTC.

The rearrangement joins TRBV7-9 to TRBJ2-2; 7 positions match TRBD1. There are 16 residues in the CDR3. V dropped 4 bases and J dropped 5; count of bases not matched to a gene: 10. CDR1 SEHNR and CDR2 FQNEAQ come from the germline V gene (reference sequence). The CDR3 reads CASSSTRARGTGELFF. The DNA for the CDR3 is TGTGCCAGCAGCTCAACCAGGGCCAGGGGGACCGGGGAGCTGTTTTTT.

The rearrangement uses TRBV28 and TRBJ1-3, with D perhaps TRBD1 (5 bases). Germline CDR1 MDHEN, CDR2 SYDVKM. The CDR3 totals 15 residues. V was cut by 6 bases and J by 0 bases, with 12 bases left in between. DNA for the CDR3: TGTGCCAGCAGCTCTCAGGGACCCTCTGGAAACACCATATATTTT. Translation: CASSSQGPSGNTIYF.

In nucleotides, the CDR3 is TGTGCCACCAGTGAACAGGGAGAGACCCAGTACTTC. It codes for CATSEQGETQYF. The chain employs TRBV24-1 and TRBJ2-5; a weak D match, TRBD1 (6 bases). V lost 4 bases to trimming and J lost 4 bases, with 6 bases between them. The length of the CDR3 is 12 residues. Germline V gives CDR1 KGHDR, CDR2 SFDVKD.

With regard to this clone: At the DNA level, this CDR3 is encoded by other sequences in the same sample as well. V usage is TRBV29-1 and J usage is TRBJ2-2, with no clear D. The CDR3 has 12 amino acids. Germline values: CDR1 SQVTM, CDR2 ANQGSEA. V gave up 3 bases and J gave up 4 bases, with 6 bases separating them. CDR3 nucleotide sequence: TGCAGCGTTGATCCGGGCACCGGGGAGCTGTTTTTT. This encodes CSVDPGTGELFF.

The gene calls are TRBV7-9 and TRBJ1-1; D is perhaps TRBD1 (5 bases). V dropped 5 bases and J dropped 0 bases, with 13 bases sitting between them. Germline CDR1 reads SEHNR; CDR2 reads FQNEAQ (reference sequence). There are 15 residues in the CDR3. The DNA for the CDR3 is TGTGCCAGCAGCGCCCGACAGCCTATGAACACTGAAGCTTTCTTT. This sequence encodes CASSARQPMNTEAFF.